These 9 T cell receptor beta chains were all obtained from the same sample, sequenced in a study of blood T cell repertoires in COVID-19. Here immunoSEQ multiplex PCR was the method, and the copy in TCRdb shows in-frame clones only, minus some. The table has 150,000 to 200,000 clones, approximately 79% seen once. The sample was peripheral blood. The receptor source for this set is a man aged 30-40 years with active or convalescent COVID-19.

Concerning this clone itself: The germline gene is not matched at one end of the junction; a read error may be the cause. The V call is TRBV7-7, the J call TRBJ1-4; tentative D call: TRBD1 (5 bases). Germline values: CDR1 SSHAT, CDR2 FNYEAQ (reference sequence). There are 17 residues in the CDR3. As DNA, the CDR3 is TGTGCTAGCAGCTTAGGCGGGGCCGGCTCGGCTAATGAAAAACTGTTTTTT. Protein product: CASSLGGAGSANEKLFF.

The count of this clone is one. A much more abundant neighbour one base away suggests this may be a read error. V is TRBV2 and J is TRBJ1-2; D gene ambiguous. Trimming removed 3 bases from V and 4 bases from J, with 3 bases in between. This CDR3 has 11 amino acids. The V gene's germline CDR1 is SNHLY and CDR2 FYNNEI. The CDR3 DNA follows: TGTGCCAGCAGTGACAGCTATGGCTACACCTTC. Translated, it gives CASSDSYGYTF.

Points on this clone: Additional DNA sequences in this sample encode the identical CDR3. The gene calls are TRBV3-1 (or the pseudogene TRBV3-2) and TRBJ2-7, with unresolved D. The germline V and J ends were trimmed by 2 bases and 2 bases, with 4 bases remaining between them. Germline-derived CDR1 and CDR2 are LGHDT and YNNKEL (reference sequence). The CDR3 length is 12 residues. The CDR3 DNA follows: TGTGCCAGCAGCCAAACAACCTACGAGCAGTACTTC. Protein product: CASSQTTYEQYF.

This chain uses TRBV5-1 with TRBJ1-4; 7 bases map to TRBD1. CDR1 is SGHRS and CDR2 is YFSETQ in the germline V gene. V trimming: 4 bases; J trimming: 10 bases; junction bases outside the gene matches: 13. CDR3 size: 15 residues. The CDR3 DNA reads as TGCGCCAGCAGCCTGGGAGAACAGGGGCTTGGAAAACTGTTTTTT. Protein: CASSLGEQGLGKLFF.

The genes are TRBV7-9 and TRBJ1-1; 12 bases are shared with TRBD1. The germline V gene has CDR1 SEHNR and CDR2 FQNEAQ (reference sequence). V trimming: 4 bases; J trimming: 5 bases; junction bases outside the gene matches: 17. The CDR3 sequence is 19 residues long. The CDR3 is CASSSGRPGTGGLRTEAFF. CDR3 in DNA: TGTGCCAGCAGCTCCGGACGCCCCGGGACAGGGGGCCTTCGGACTGAAGCTTTCTTT. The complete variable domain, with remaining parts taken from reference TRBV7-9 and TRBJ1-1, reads DTGVSQNPRHKITKRGQNVTFRCDPISEHNRLYWYRQTLGQGPEFLTYFQNEAQLEKSRLLSDRFSAERPKGSFSTLEIQRTEQGDSAMYLCASSSGRPGTGGLRTEAFFGQGTRLTVV.

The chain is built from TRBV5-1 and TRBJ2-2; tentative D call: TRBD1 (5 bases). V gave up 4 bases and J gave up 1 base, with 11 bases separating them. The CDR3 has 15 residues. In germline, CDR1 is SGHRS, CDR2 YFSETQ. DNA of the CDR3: TGCGCCAGCAGCCAGACAGAGCTGAACACCGGGGAGCTGTTTTTT. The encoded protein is CASSQTELNTGELFF. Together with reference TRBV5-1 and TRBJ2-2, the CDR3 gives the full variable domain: KAGVTQTPRYLIKTRGQQVTLSCSPISGHRSVSWYQQTPGQGLQFLFEYFSETQRNKGNFPGRFSGRQFSNSRSEMNVSTLELGDSALYLCASSQTELNTGELFFGEGSRLTVL.

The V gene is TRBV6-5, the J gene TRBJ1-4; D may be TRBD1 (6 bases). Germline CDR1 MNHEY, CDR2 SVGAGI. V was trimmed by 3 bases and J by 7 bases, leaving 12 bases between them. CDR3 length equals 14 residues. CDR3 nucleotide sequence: TGTGCCAGCAGTTATAGGGGGGGGTCTGAAAAACTGTTTTTT. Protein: CASSYRGGSEKLFF.

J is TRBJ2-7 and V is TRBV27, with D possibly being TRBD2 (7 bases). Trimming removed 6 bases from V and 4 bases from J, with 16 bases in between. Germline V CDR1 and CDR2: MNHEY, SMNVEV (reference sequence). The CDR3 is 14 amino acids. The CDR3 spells CASSLGGQGYEQYF. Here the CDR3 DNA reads TGTGCCAGCAGCCTCGGGGGGCAAGGGTACGAGCAGTACTTC.

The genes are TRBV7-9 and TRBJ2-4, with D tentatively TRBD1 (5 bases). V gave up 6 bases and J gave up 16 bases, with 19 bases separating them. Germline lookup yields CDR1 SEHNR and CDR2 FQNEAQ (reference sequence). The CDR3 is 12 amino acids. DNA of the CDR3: TGTGCCAGCAGTTTGGACACCGACCGCGGCTACTTC. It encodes CASSLDTDRGYF.